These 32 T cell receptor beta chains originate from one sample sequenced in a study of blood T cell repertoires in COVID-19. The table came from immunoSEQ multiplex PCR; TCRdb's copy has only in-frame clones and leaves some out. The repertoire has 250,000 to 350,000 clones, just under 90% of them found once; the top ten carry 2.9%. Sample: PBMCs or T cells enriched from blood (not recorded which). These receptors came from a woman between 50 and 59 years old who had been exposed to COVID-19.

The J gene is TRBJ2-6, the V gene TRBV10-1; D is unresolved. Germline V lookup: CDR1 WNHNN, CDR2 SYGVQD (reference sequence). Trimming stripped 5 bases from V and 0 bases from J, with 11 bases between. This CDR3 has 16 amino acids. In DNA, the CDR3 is TGCGCCAGCAGTCCGCTCAACAGCTCTGGGGCCAACGTCCTGACTTTC. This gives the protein CASSPLNSSGANVLTF.

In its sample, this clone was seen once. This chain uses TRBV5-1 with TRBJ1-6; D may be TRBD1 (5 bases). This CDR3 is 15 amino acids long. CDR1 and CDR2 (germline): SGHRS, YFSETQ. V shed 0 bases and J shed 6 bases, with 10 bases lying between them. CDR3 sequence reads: CASSLAQGSNSPLHF. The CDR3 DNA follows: TGCGCCAGCAGCTTGGCTCAGGGTAGTAATTCACCCCTCCACTTT.

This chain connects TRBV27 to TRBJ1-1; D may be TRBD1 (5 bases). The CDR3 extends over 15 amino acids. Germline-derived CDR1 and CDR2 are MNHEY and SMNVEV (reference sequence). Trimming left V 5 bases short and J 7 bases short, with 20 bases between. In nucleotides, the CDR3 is TGTGCCAGCAGTCGTTCTTGGGCATCAGGGTATGAAGCTTTCTTT. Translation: CASSRSWASGYEAFF.

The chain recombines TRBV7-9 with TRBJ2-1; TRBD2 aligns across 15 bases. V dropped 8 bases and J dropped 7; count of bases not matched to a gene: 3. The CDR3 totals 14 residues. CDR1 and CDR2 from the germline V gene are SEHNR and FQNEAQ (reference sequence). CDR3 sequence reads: CASGLAGGLNEQFF. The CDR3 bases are TGTGCCAGCGGACTAGCGGGGGGGCTGAATGAGCAGTTCTTC.

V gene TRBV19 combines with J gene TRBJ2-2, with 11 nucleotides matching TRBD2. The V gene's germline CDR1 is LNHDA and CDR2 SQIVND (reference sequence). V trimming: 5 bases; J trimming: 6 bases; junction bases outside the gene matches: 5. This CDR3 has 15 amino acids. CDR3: CASSATSGGAGELFF. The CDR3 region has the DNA TGTGCCAGTAGTGCCACTAGCGGGGGCGCCGGGGAGCTGTTTTTT.

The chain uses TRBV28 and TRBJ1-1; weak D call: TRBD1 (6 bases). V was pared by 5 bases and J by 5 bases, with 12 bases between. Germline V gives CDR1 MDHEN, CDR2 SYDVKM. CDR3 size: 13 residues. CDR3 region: CASSGQLRTEAFF. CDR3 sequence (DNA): TGTGCCAGCAGTGGACAGCTGAGAACTGAAGCTTTCTTT.

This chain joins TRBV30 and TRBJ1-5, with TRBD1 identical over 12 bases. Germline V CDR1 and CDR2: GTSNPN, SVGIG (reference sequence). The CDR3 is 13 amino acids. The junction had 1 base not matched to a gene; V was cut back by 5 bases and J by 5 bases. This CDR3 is CAWGTGGYQPQHF. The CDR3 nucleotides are TGTGCCTGGGGGACAGGGGGCTATCAGCCCCAGCATTTT. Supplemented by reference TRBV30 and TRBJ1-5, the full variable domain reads SQTIHQWPATLVQPVGSPLSLECTVEGTSNPNLYWYRQAAGRGLQLLFYSVGIGQISSEVPQNLSASRPQDRQFILSSKKLLLSDSGFYLCAWGTGGYQPQHFGDGTRLSIL.

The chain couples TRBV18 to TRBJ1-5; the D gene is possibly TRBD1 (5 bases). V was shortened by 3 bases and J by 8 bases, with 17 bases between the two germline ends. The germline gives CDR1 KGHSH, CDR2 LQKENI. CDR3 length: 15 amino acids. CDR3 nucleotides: TGTGCCAGCTCACCCGACAGTTTTGTCCGCGAGCCCCAGCATTTT. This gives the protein CASSPDSFVREPQHF.

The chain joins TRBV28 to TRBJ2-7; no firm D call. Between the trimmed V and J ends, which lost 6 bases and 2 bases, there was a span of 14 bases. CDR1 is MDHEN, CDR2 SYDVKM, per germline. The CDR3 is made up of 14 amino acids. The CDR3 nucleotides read TGTGCCAGCAGACTGGGCGTGCGCCCCTACGAGCAGTACTTC. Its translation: CASRLGVRPYEQYF. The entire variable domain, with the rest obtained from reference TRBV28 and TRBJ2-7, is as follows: DVKVTQSSRYLVKRTGEKVFLECVQDMDHENMFWYRQDPGLGLRLIYFSYDVKMKEKGDIPEGYSVSREKKERFSLILESASTNQTSMYLCASRLGVRPYEQYFGPGTRLTVT.

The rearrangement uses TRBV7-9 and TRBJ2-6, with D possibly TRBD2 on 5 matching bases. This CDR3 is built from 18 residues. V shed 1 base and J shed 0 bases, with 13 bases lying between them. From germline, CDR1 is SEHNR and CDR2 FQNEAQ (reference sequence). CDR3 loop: CASSLGPAGPSGANVLTF. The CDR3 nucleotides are TGTGCCAGCAGCTTAGGCCCGGCGGGTCCCTCTGGGGCCAACGTCCTGACTTTC.

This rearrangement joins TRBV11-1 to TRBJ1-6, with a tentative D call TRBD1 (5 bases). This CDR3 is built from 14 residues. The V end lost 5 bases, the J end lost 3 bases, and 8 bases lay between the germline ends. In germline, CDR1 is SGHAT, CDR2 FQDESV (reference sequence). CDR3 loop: CASSRQYYNSPLHF. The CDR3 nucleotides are TGTGCCAGCAGCCGACAGTACTATAATTCACCCCTCCACTTT. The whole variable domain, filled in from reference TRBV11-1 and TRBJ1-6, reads EAEVAQSPRYKITEKSQAVAFWCDPISGHATLYWYRQILGQGPELLVQFQDESVVDDSQLPKDRFSAERLKGVDSTLKIQPAELGDSAMYLCASSRQYYNSPLHFGNGTRLTVT.

CDR3 sequence reads: CASSPRTVVNTEAFF. CDR3 sequence (DNA): TGTGCCAGCAGCCCAAGAACGGTGGTGAACACTGAAGCTTTCTTT. The genes are TRBV7-9 and TRBJ1-1; D uncertain. Germline CDR1 SEHNR, CDR2 FQNEAQ (reference sequence). V was pared by 5 bases and J by 0 bases, with 13 bases between. The CDR3 is 15 amino acids.

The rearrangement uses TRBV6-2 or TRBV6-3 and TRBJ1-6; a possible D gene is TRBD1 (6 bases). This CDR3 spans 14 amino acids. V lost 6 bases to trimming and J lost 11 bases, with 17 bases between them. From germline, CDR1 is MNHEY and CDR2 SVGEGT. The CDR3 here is CASSPRQDGAPLHF. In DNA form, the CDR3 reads TGTGCCAGCAGCCCCAGACAGGACGGTGCACCCCTCCACTTT.

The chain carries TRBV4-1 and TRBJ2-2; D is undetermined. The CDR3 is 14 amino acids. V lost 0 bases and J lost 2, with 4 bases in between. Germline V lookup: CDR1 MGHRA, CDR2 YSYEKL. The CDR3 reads CASSQEINTGELFF. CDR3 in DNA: TGCGCCAGCAGCCAAGAAATAAACACCGGGGAGCTGTTTTTT.

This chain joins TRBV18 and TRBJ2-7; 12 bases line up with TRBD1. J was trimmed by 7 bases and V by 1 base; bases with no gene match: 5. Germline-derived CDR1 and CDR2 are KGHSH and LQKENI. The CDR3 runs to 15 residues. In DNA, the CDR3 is TGTGCCAGCTCACCACAGGGACAGGGGGCGGGGGAGCAGTACTTC. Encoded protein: CASSPQGQGAGEQYF.

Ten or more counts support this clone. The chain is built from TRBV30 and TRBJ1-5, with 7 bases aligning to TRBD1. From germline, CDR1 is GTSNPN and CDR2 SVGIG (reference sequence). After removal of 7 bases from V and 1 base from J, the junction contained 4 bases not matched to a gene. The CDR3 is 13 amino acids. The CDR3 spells CAFKQGSNQPQHF. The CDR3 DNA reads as TGTGCCTTTAAACAGGGGAGCAATCAGCCCCAGCATTTT. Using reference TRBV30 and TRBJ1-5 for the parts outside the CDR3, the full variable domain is SQTIHQWPATLVQPVGSPLSLECTVEGTSNPNLYWYRQAAGRGLQLLFYSVGIGQISSEVPQNLSASRPQDRQFILSSKKLLLSDSGFYLCAFKQGSNQPQHFGDGTRLSIL.

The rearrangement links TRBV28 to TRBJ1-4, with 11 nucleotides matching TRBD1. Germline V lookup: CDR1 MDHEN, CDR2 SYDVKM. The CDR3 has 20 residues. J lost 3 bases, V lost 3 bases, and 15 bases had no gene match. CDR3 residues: CASSFRLGTGGPGANEKLFF. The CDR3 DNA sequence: TGTGCCAGCAGTTTCAGATTAGGGACAGGGGGGCCGGGGGCTAATGAAAAACTGTTTTTT.

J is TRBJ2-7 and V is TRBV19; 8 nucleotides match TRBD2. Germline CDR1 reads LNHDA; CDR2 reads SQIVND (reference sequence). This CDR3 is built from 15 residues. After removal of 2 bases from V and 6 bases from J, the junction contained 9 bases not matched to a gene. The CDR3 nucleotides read TGTGCCAGTAGTATACTCGGGGGGGGAGCCTCCGAGCAGTACTTC. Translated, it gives CASSILGGGASEQYF. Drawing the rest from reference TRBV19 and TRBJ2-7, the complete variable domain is DGGITQSPKYLFRKEGQNVTLSCEQNLNHDAMYWYRQDPGQGLRLIYYSQIVNDFQKGDIAEGYSVSREKKESFPLTVTSAQKNPTAFYLCASSILGGGASEQYFGPGTRLTVT.

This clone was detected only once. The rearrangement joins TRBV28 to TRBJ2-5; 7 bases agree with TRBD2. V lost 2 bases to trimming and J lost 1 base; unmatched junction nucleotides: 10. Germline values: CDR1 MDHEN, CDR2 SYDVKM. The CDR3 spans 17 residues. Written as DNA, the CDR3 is TGTGCCAGCAGTTTAAAGAGGTACGGGGGGACCCAAGAGACCCAGTACTTC. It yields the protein CASSLKRYGGTQETQYF.

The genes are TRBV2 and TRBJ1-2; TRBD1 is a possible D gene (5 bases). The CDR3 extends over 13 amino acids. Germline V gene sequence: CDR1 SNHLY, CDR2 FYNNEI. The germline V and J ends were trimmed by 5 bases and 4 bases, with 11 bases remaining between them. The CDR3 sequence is CASSSGQSYGYTF. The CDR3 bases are TGTGCCAGCAGTTCAGGGCAAAGCTATGGCTACACCTTC.

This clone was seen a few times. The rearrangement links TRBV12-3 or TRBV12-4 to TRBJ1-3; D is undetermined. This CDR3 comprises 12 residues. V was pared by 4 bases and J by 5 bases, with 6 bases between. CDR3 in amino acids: CASSSRRNTIYF. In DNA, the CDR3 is TGTGCCAGCAGTTCGCGGAGAAACACCATATATTTT.

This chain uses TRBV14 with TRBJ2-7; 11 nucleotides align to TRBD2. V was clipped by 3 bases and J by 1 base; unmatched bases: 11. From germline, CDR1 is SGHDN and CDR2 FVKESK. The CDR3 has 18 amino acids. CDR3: CASSQGTRGLAVSYEQYF. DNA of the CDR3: TGTGCCAGCAGCCAGGGGACAAGGGGACTAGCGGTTTCCTACGAGCAGTACTTC.

CDR3 DNA: TGTGCCAGCGCTTGGGACGCGGGATATAGCACTGAAGCTTTCTTT. Translated: CASAWDAGYSTEAFF. The rearrangement joins TRBV2 to TRBJ1-1; tentatively, D is TRBD1 (5 bases). Looked up from germline, CDR1 is SNHLY and CDR2 is FYNNEI. The CDR3 spans 15 residues. V shed 8 bases and J shed 4 bases, with 20 bases lying between them.

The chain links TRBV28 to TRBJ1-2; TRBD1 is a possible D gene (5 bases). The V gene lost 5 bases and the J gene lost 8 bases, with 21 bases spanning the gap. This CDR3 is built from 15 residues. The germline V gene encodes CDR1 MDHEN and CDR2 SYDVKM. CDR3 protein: CASSPGASGSVGYTF. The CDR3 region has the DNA TGTGCCAGCAGTCCGGGCGCGTCAGGGTCGGTCGGCTACACCTTC.

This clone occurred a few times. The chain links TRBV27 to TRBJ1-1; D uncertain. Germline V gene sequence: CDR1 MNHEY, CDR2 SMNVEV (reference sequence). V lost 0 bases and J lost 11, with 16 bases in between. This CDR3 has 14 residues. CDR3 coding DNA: TGTGCCAGCAGTTTATCGGTCGGGGTAGGGCGGGCTTTCTTT. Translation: CASSLSVGVGRAFF.

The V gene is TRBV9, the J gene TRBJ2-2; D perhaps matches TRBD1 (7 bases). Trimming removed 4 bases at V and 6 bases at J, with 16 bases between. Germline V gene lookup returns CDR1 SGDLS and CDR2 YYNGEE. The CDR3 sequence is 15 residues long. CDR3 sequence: CASSNPRGDAGELFF. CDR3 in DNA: TGTGCCAGCAGCAACCCCAGGGGGGATGCCGGGGAGCTGTTTTTT.

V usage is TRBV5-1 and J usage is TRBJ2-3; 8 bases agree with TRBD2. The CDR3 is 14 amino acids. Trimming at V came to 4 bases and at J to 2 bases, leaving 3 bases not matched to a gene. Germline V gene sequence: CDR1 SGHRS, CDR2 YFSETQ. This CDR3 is CASSMRGDTDTQYF. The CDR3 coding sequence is TGCGCCAGCAGCATGCGGGGGGACACAGATACGCAGTATTTT.

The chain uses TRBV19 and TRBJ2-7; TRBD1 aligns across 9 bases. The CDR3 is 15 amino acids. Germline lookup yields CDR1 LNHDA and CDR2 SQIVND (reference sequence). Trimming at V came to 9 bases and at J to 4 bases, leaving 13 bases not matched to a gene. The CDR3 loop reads CASSPATGGVYEQYF. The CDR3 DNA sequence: TGTGCCAGCAGCCCCGCGACAGGGGGTGTTTACGAGCAGTACTTC.

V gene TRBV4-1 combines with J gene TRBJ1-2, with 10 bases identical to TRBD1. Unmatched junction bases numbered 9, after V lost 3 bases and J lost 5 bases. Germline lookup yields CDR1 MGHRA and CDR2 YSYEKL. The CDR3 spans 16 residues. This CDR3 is CASSQGIPDRGYGYTF. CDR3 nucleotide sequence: TGCGCCAGCAGCCAGGGGATACCGGACAGGGGGTATGGCTACACCTTC.

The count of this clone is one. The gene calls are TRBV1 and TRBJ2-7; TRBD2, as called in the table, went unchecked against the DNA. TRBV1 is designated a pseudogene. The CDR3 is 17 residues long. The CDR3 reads CTSSQDRFGEKTYEQYF. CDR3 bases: TGCACCAGCAGCCAAGATCGTTTTGGGGAGAAAACCTACGAGCAGTACTTC.

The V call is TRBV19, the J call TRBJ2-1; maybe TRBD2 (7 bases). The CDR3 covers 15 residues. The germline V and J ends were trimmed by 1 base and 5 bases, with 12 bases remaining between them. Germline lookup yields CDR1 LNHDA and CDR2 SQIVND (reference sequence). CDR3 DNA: TGTGCCAGTAGTATAGGGACGGGGGGCCACAATGAGCAGTTCTTC. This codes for CASSIGTGGHNEQFF.

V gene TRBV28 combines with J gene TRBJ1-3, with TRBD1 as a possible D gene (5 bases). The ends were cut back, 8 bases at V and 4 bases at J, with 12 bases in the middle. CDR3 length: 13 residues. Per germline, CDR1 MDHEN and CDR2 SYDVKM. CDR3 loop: CASRGGPGNTIYF. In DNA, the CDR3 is TGTGCCAGCCGCGGGGGTCCCGGAAACACCATATATTTT.